This section outlines one T cell receptor beta chain sequence together with its context. Its antigen is unknown. The source of the sample is a study of shared clonotypes between healthy human individuals. At the level of the study: Three plates were used per donor for CD4 naive, three for CD4 memory, two for CD8 naive and one for CD8 memory. Whole-study results and caveats: Clonotype sharing levels among donors were expected to vary with sequencing depth. In the sorted subsets, rarefaction showed sequencing was incomplete despite large depth.

Germline V CDR1 and CDR2: WSHSY, SAAADI. Between the trimmed V and J ends, which lost 7 bases and 3 bases, there was a span of 12 bases. The CDR3 contains 14 residues. Here immunoSEQ multiplex PCR was the method, and the copy in TCRdb shows in-frame clones only, minus some. The table has hundreds of thousands of clones, roughly nine tenths seen once. As defined, naive CD8 cells were CD45RO-negative and positively selected for CCR7, with terminally differentiated effector memory CD45RA+ cells excluded. Material for sequencing was naive CD8+ T cells sorted from blood. The V gene is TRBV10-2, the J gene TRBJ2-2; D is possibly TRBD2 (6 bases). The TCR was taken from a man aged 25 to 40 in good health. The CDR3 DNA reads as TGCGCCAGCAATTGGAGGGAGGACACCGGGGAGCTGTTTTTT. Translation gives CASNWREDTGELFF.